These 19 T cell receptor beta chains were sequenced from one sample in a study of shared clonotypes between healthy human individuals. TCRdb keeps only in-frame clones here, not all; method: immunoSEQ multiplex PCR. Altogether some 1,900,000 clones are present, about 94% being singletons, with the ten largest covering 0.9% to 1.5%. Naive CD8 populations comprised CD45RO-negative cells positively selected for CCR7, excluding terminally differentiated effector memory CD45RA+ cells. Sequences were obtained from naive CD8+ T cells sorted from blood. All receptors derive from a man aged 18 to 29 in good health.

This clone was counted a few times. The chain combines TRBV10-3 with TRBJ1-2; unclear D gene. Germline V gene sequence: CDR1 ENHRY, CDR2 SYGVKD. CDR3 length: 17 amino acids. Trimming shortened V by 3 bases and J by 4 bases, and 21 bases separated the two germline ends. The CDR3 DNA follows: TGTGCCATCAGTGAACTCGAAGAGGGTTCCTTCTTCTATGGCTACACCTTC. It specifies CAISELEEGSFFYGYTF.

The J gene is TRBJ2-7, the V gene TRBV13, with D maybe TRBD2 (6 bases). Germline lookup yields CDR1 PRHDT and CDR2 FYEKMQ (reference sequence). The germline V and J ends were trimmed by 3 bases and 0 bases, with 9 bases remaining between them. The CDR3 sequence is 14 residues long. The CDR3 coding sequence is TGTGCCAGCAGCTTTTTCGGGAGCTCCTACGAGCAGTACTTC. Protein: CASSFFGSSYEQYF.

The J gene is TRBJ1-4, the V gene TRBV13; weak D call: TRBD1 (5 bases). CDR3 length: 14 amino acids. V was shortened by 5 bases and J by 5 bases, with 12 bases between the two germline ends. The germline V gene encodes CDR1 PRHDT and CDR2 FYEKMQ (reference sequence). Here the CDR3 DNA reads TGTGCCAGCAGCCCCGGGACGCCAAATGAAAAACTGTTTTTT. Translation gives CASSPGTPNEKLFF.

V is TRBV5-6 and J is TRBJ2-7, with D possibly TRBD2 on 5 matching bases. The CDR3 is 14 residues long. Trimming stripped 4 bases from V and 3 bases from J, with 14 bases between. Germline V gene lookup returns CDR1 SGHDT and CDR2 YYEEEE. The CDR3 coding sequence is TGTGCCAGCAGCCCCGGAGCCGGAGGCTACGAGCAGTACTTC. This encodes CASSPGAGGYEQYF.

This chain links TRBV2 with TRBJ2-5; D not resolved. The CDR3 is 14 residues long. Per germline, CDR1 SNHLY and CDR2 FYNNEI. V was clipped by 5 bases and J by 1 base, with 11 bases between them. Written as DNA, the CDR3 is TGTGCCAGCAGTCGCACAGAATCCCAAGAGACCCAGTACTTC. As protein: CASSRTESQETQYF.

Here the CDR3 reads CASSQGEGLHYEQYF. In DNA form, the CDR3 reads TGTGCCAGCAGCCAAGGGGAAGGGCTGCACTACGAGCAGTACTTC. This rearrangement joins TRBV14 to TRBJ2-7; the D is unclear. Germline V gene data show CDR1 as SGHDN and CDR2 as FVKESK. V lost 1 base and J 3 bases, leaving 13 bases between the germline ends. CDR3 length equals 15 residues.

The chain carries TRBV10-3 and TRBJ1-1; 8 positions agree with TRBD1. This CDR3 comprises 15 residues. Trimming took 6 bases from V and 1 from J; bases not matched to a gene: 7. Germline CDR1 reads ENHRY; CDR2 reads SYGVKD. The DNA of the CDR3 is TGTGCCATCAGCCACCCCGGGACAGGGAACACTGAAGCTTTCTTT. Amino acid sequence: CAISHPGTGNTEAFF.

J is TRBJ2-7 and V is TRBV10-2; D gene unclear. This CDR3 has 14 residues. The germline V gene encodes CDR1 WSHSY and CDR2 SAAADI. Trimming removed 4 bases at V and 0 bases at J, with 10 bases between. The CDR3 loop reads CASSGPTSSYEQYF. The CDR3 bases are TGCGCCAGCAGTGGTCCTACGAGCTCCTACGAGCAGTACTTC.

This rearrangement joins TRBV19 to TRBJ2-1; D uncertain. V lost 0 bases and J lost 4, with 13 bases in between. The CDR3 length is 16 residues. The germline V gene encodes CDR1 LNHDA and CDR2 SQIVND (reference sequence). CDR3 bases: TGTGCCAGTAGTATAGATCGTACATGGCCGTACAATGAGCAGTTCTTC. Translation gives CASSIDRTWPYNEQFF.

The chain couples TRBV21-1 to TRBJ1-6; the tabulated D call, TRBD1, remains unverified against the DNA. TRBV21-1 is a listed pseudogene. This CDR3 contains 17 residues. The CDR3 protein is CASSTKAQGAENSPLHF. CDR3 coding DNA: TGTGCCAGCAGCACGAAGGCCCAGGGGGCGGAAAATTCACCCCTCCACTTT.

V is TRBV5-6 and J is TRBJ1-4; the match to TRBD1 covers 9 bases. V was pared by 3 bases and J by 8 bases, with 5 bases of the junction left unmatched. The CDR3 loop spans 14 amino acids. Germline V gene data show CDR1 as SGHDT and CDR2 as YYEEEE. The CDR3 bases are TGTGCCAGCAGCTCGACAGGGGGTCACGAAAAACTGTTTTTT. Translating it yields CASSSTGGHEKLFF.

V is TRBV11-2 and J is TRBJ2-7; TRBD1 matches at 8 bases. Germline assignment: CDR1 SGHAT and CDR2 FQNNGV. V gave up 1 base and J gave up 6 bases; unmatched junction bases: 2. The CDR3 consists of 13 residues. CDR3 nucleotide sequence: TGTGCCAGCAGCTTAGGACAGGGGTTCGAGCAGTACTTC. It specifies CASSLGQGFEQYF.

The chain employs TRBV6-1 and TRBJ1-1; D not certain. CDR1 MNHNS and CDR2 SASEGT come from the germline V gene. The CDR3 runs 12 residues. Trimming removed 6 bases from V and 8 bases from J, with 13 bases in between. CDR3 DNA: TGTGCCAGCAGGGGAGGAACAGCCGAAGCTTTCTTT. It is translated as CASRGGTAEAFF.

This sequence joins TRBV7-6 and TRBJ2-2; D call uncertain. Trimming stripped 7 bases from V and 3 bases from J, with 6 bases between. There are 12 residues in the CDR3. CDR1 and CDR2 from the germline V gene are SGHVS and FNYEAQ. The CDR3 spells CASNEYTGELFF. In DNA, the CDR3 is TGTGCCAGCAATGAGTACACCGGGGAGCTGTTTTTT.

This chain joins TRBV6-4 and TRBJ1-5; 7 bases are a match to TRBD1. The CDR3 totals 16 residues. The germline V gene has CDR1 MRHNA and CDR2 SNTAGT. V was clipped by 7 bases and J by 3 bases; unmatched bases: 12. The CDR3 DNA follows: TGTGCCAGCAAAGGGTTTGCGACAGGGTACAATCAGCCCCAGCATTTT. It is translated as CASKGFATGYNQPQHF.

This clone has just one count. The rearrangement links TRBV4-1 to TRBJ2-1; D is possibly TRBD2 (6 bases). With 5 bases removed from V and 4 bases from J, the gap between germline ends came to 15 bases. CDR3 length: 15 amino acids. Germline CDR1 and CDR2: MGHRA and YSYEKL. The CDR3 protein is CASSEVPSAYNEQFF. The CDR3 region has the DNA TGCGCCAGCAGCGAAGTGCCTAGCGCATACAATGAGCAGTTCTTC.

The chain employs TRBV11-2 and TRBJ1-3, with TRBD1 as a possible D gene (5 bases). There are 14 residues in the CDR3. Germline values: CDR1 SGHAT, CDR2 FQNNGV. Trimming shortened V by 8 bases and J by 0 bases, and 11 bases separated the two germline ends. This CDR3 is CASAGGFSGNTIYF. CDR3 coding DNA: TGTGCCAGCGCTGGGGGATTCTCTGGAAACACCATATATTTT.

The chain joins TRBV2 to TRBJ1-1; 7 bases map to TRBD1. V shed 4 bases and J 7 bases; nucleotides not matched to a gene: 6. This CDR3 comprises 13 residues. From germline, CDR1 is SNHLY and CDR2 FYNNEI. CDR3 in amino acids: CASSVGRGVEAFF. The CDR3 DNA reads TGTGCCAGCAGTGTCGGCAGGGGGGTTGAAGCTTTCTTT.

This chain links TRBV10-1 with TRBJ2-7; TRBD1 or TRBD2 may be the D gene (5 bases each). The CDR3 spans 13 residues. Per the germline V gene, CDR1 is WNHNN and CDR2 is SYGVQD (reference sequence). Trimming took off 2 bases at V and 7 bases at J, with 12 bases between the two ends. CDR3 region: CASSEEGPGEQYF. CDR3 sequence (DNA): TGCGCCAGCAGTGAGGAGGGGCCGGGGGAGCAGTACTTC.